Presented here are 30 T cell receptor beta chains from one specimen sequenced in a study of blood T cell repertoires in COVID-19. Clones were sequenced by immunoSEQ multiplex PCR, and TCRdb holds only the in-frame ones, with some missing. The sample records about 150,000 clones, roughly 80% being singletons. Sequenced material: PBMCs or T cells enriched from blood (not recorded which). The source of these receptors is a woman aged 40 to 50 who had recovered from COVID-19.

The CDR3 DNA follows: TGTGCCAGTATCAGGGGGACTCTCGGAGGGAACACTGAAGCTTTCTTT. Protein sequence: CASIRGTLGGNTEAFF. The rearrangement uses TRBV19 and TRBJ1-1; 7 nucleotides line up with TRBD1. Germline-derived CDR1 and CDR2 are LNHDA and SQIVND (reference sequence). Trimming took 7 bases from V and 1 from J; bases not matched to a gene: 12. The CDR3 is made up of 16 amino acids.

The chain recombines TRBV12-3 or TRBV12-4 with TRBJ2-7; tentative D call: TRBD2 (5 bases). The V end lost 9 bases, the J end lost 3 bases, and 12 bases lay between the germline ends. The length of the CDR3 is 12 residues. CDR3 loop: CASRGSFYEQYF. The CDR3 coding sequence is TGTGCCAGTCGGGGTAGCTTCTACGAGCAGTACTTC.

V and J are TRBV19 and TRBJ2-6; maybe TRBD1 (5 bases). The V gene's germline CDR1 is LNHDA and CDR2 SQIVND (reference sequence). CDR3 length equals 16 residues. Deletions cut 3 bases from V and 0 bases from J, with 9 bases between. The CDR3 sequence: CASSMGQFSGANVLTF. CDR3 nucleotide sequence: TGTGCCAGTAGTATGGGGCAGTTCTCTGGGGCCAACGTCCTGACTTTC.

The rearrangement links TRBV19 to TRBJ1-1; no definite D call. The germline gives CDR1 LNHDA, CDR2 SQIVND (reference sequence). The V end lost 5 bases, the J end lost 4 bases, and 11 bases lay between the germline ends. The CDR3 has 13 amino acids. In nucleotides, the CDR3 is TGTGCCAGTAGTGAGGGTGCGAGCACTGAAGCTTTCTTT. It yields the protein CASSEGASTEAFF.

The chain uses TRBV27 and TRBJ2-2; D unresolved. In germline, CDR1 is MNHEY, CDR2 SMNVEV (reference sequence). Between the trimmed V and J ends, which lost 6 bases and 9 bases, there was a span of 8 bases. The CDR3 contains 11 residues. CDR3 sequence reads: CASSSFRELFF. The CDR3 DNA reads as TGTGCCAGCAGCTCCTTTAGGGAGCTGTTTTTT.

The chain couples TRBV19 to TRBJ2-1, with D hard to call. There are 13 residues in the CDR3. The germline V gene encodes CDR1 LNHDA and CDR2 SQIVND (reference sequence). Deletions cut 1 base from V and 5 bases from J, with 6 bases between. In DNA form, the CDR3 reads TGTGCCAGTAGTATAGCGCGTAACAATGAGCAGTTCTTC. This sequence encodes CASSIARNNEQFF.

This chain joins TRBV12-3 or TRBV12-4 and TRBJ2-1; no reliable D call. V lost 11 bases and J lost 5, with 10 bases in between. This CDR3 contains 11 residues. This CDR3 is CASEFHNEQFF. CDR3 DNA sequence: TGTGCCTCGGAGTTTCACAATGAGCAGTTCTTC.

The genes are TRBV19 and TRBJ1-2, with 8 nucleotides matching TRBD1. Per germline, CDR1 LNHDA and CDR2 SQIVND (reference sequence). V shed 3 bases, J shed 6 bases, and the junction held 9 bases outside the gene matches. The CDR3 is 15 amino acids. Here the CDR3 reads CASSILVRGLDGYTF. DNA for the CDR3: TGTGCCAGTAGTATCTTGGTCAGGGGGCTCGATGGCTACACCTTC.

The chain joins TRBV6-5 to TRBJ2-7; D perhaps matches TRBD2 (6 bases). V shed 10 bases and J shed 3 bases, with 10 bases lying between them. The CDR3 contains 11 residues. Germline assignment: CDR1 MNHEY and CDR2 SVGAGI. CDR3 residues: CATKTSYEQYF. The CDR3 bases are TGTGCCACCAAGACTAGCTACGAGCAGTACTTC.

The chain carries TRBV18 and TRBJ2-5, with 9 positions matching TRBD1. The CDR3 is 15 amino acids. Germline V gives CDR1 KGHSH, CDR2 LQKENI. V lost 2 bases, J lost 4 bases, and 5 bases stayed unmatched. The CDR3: CASSPKPGQGETQYF. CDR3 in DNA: TGTGCCAGCTCACCAAAACCGGGACAGGGAGAGACCCAGTACTTC.

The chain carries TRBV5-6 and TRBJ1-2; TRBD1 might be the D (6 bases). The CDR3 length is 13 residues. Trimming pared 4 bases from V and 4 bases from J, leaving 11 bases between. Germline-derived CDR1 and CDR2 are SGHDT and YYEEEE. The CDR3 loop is CASSQDRFYGYTF. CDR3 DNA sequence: TGTGCCAGCAGCCAAGACAGGTTCTATGGCTACACCTTC.

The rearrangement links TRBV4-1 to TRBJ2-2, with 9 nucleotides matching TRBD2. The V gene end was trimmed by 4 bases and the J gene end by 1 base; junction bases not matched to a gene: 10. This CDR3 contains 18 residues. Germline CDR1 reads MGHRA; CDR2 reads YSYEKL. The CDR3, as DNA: TGCGCCAGCAGCCGGCATGGGCGGGAGGGTAAGAACACCGGGGAGCTGTTTTTT. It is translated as CASSRHGREGKNTGELFF.

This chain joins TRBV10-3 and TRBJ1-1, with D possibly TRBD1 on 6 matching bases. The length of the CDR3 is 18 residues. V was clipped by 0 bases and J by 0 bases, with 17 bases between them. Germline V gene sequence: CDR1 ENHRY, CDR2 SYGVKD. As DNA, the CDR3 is TGTGCCATCAGTGAGTCCCTAAGACAGGCGATCATGAACACTGAAGCTTTCTTT. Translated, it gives CAISESLRQAIMNTEAFF.

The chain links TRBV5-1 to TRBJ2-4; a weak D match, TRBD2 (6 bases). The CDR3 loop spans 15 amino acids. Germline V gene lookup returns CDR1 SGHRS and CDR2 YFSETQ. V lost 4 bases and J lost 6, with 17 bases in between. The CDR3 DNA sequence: TGCGCCAGCAGCCTGGAAGGAGGGCGGAGAAACATTCAGTACTTC. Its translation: CASSLEGGRRNIQYF.

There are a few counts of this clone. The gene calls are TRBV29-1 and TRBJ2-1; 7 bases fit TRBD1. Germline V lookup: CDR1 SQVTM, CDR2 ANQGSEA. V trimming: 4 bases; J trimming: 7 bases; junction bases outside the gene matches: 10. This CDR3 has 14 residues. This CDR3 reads CSVVRQGRSNEQFF. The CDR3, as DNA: TGCAGCGTTGTAAGACAGGGTAGGAGTAATGAGCAGTTCTTC.

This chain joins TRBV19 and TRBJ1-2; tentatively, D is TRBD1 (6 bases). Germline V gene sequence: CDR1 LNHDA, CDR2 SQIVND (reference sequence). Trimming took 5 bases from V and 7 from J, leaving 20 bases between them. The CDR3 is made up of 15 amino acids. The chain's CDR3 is CASSPRQDGRTGYTF. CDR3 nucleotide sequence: TGTGCCAGTAGTCCACGACAGGATGGGAGAACTGGCTACACCTTC.

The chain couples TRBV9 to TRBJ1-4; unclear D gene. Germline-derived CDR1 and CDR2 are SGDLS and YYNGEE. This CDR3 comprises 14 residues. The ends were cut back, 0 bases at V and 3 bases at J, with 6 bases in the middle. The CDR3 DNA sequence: TGTGCCAGCAGCGTAGGGGCAGCTAATGAAAAACTGTTTTTT. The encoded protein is CASSVGAANEKLFF.

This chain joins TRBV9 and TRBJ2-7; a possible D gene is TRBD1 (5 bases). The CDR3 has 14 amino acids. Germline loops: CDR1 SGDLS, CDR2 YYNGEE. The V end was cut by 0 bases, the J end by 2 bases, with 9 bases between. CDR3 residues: CASSVGEGAYEQYF. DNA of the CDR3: TGTGCCAGCAGCGTAGGTGAAGGGGCCTACGAGCAGTACTTC. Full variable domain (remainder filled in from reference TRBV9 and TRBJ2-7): DSGVTQTPKHLITATGQRVTLRCSPRSGDLSVYWYQQSLDQGLQFLIQYYNGEERAKGNILERFSAQQFPDLHSELNLSSLELGDSALYFCASSVGEGAYEQYFGPGTRLTVT.

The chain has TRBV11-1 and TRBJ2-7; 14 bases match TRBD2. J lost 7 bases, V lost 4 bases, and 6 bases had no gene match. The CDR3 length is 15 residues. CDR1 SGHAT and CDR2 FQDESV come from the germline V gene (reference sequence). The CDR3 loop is CASSYGTSGSWEQYF. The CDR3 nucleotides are TGTGCCAGCAGCTATGGGACTAGCGGGAGCTGGGAGCAGTACTTC.

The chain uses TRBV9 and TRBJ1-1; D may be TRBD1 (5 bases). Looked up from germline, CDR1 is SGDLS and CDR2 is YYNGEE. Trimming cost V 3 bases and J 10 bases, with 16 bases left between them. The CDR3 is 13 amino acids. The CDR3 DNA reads TGTGCCAGCAGCGCCGGGGGACCGGTCACAGCTTTCTTT. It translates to CASSAGGPVTAFF.

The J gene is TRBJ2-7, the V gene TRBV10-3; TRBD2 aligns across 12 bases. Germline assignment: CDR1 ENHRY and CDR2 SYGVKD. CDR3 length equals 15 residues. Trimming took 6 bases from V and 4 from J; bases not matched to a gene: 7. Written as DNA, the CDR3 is TGTGCCATCAGCCTCTCTAGCGGGGGGGCTTACGAGCAGTACTTC. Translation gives CAISLSSGGAYEQYF.

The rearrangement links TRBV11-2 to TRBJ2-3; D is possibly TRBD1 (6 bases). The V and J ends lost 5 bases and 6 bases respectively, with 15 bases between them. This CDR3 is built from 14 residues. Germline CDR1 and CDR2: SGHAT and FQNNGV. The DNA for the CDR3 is TGTGCCAGCAGCAGAGGGATGGGGGCGGATACGCAGTATTTT. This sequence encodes CASSRGMGADTQYF.

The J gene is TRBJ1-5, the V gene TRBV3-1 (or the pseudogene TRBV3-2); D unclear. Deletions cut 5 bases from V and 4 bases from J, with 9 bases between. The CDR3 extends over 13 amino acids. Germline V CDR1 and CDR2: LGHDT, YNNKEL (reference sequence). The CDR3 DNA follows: TGTGCCAGCAGCTGGGAGGGTAATCAGCCCCAGCATTTT. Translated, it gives CASSWEGNQPQHF.

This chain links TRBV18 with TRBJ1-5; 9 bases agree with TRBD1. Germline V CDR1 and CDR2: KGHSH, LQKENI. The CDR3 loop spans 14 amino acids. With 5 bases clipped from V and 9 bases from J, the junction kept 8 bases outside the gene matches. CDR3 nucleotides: TGTGCCAGCTCAGGGGGACAGGGAGGTTGGCCCCAGCATTTT. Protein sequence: CASSGGQGGWPQHF.

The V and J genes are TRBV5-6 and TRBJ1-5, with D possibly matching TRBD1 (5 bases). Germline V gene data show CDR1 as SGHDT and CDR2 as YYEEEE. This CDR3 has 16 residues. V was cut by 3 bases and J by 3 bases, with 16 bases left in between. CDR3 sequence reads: CASSSMPQGSNQPQHF. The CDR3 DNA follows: TGTGCCAGCAGCTCCATGCCCCAGGGCTCCAATCAGCCCCAGCATTTT.

The CDR3: CASSHAVEGGELFF. For the CDR3, the DNA is TGCGCCAGCAGCCACGCGGTCGAGGGCGGGGAGCTGTTTTTT. This chain joins TRBV5-1 and TRBJ2-2; a possible D gene is TRBD2 (5 bases). The CDR3 runs 14 residues. Germline CDR1 and CDR2: SGHRS and YFSETQ. With 4 bases removed from V and 7 bases from J, the gap between germline ends came to 14 bases.

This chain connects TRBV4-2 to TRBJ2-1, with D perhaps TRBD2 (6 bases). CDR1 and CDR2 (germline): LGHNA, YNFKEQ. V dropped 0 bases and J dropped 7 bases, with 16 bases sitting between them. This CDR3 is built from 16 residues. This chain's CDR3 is CASSQDPAGTVNEQFF. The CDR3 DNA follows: TGTGCCAGCAGCCAAGATCCGGCGGGAACGGTGAATGAGCAGTTCTTC.

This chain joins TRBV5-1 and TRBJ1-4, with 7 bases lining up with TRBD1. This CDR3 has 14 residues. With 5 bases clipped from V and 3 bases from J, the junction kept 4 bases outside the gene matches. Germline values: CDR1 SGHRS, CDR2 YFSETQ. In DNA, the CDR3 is TGCGCCAGCAGGCCCGACAGGGCTAATGAAAAACTGTTTTTT. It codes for CASRPDRANEKLFF.

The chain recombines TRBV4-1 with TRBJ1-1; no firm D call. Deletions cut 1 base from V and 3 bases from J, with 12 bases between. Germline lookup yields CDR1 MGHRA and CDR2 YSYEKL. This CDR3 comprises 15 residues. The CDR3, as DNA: TGCGCCAGCAGCCAAGTTTCCGGTCAGGACACTGAAGCTTTCTTT. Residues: CASSQVSGQDTEAFF.

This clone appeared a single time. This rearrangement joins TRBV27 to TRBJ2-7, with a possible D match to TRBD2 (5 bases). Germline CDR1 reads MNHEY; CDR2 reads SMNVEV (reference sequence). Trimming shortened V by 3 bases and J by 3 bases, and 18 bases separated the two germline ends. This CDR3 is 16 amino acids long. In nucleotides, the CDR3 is TGTGCCAGCAGTTTCCGACCGCCCGGGAACTACTACGAGCAGTACTTC. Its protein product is CASSFRPPGNYYEQYF.